These 19 T cell receptor beta chains were all obtained from the same sample, sequenced in a study of T cell responses to AZD1222 COVID-19 vaccine. Profiled with immunoSEQ multiplex PCR; TCRdb holds only in-frame clones, not every one. Seen here are around 140,000 clones, about 92% observed once, and the top ten hold under 2%. The sequencing used peripheral blood, collected 28 days after the second AZD1222 dose. The receptors were gathered from an adult who received the AZD1222 COVID-19 vaccine.

CDR3 in amino acids: CASSLGTYEQFF. As DNA, the CDR3 is TGTGCCAGCAGCCTCGGGACTTATGAGCAGTTCTTC. The chain joins TRBV9 to TRBJ2-1, with D possibly being TRBD2 (6 bases). The CDR3 length is 12 residues. In germline, CDR1 is SGDLS, CDR2 YYNGEE. Trimming left V 4 bases short and J 8 bases short, with 10 bases between.

This clone was counted a single time. The CDR3 DNA reads TGTGCCAGCAGTGAATCGCTCGCCAGGGGCGGGGAGGCTTTCTTT. Protein sequence: CASSESLARGGEAFF. The V call is TRBV6-1, the J call TRBJ1-1; a possible D gene is TRBD1 (6 bases). CDR1 and CDR2 from the germline V gene are MNHNS and SASEGT. The CDR3 is 15 residues long. The germline V and J ends were trimmed by 2 bases and 11 bases, with 21 bases remaining between them.

The rearrangement joins TRBV7-9 to TRBJ2-2, with a possible D match to TRBD2 (6 bases). Germline assignment: CDR1 SEHNR and CDR2 FQNEAQ (reference sequence). The length of the CDR3 is 17 residues. Trimming took 1 base from V and 5 from J, leaving 17 bases between them. The CDR3 reads CASSLVYRLASTGELFF. CDR3 bases: TGTGCCAGCAGCTTAGTCTACCGGCTAGCGAGTACCGGGGAGCTGTTTTTT.

The rearrangement joins TRBV5-1 to TRBJ1-4, with D possibly matching TRBD1 (6 bases). The V gene's germline CDR1 is SGHRS and CDR2 YFSETQ. The CDR3 covers 15 residues. Trimming cost V 3 bases and J 5 bases, with 14 bases left between them. The CDR3 DNA sequence: TGCGCCAGCAGCTCCCTTTCAGGGGCGAATGAAAAACTGTTTTTT. Protein sequence: CASSSLSGANEKLFF.

V gene TRBV5-5 combines with J gene TRBJ1-5; no reliable D call. Looked up from germline, CDR1 is SGHKS and CDR2 is YYEKEE (reference sequence). Trimming cost V 0 bases and J 2 bases, with 21 bases left between them. This CDR3 region has 19 residues. DNA of the CDR3: TGTGCCAGCAGCTTGGAGGAGTGGCCTGGGATGTGGGGCAATCAGCCCCAGCATTTT. Encoded protein: CASSLEEWPGMWGNQPQHF.

The genes are TRBV7-9 and TRBJ2-1, with D maybe TRBD2 (6 bases). The CDR3 is 15 amino acids. Germline lookup yields CDR1 SEHNR and CDR2 FQNEAQ (reference sequence). The V gene lost 1 base and the J gene lost 4 bases, with 11 bases spanning the gap. CDR3 sequence (DNA): TGTGCCAGCAGCTTAGAGAGCGGACTATACAATGAGCAGTTCTTC. Protein product: CASSLESGLYNEQFF.

V usage is TRBV4-3 and J usage is TRBJ1-2; tentative D call: TRBD1 (5 bases). Germline CDR1 reads LGHNA; CDR2 reads YSLEER. Trimming pared 0 bases from V and 2 bases from J, leaving 13 bases between. The CDR3 length is 16 residues. CDR3 sequence (DNA): TGCGCCAGCAGCCAAGATTATTGGGACCCGAACTATGGCTACACCTTC. Residues: CASSQDYWDPNYGYTF.

The J gene is TRBJ1-1, the V gene TRBV6-5; maybe TRBD1 (5 bases). The CDR3 extends over 14 amino acids. Germline CDR1 is MNHEY and CDR2 is SVGAGI. The V and J ends lost 4 bases and 3 bases respectively, with 12 bases between them. CDR3 bases: TGTGCCAGCAGTTCGGGACGGCTGGACACTGAAGCTTTCTTT. Its protein product is CASSSGRLDTEAFF.

The chain recombines TRBV2 with TRBJ1-5; perhaps TRBD1 as D (5 bases). In germline, CDR1 is SNHLY, CDR2 FYNNEI. V lost 1 base, J lost 11 bases, and 9 bases lay in between. The CDR3 is 12 amino acids. The CDR3 loop reads CASSEGGGAQHF. The CDR3 coding sequence is TGTGCCAGCAGTGAAGGCGGGGGAGCCCAGCATTTT.

The gene calls are TRBV12-5 and TRBJ2-1, with TRBD2 matching over 8 bases. V shed 1 base and J 5 bases; nucleotides not matched to a gene: 7. Germline V gives CDR1 LGHNT, CDR2 FRNRAP. The CDR3 has 16 amino acids. CDR3 DNA: TGTGCTAGTGGTTTGGGGGGGTGGACTAGCCACAATGAGCAGTTCTTC. This translates into CASGLGGWTSHNEQFF.

The V gene is TRBV29-1, the J gene TRBJ1-1; the D is unclear. Germline lookup yields CDR1 SQVTM and CDR2 ANQGSEA. The CDR3 runs to 11 residues. Trimming took 4 bases from V and 5 from J, leaving 8 bases between them. The CDR3 reads CSVGSKTEAFF. Written as DNA, the CDR3 is TGCAGCGTTGGGAGTAAAACTGAAGCTTTCTTT.

The chain has TRBV29-1 and TRBJ1-2; 10 bases align to TRBD1. CDR3 length equals 12 residues. From germline, CDR1 is SQVTM and CDR2 ANQGSEA. The V gene end was trimmed by 6 bases and the J gene end by 8 bases; junction bases not matched to a gene: 6. The CDR3 sequence is CSVRQGALGYTF. In DNA, the CDR3 is TGCAGCGTCAGACAGGGGGCTTTAGGCTACACCTTC.

In DNA, the CDR3 is TGTGCCAGCACCTCGACAGGGGGCATAGATACGCAGTATTTT. Translation: CASTSTGGIDTQYF. The chain joins TRBV27 to TRBJ2-3; the match to TRBD1 covers 10 bases. The CDR3 length is 14 residues. V shed 7 bases, J shed 5 bases, and the junction held 6 bases outside the gene matches. CDR1 and CDR2 from the germline V gene are MNHEY and SMNVEV (reference sequence).

The genes are TRBV5-5 and TRBJ2-6, with D tentatively TRBD1 or TRBD2 (5 bases each). The CDR3 spans 16 residues. Deletions cut 0 bases from V and 1 base from J, with 8 bases between. Germline CDR1 reads SGHKS; CDR2 reads YYEKEE (reference sequence). The DNA of the CDR3 is TGTGCCAGCAGCTTGGCTGGGGGATCTGGGGCCAACGTCCTGACTTTC. Translating gives CASSLAGGSGANVLTF.

V and J are TRBV5-1 and TRBJ1-2; 7 positions agree with TRBD1. Germline CDR1 SGHRS, CDR2 YFSETQ. This CDR3 comprises 13 residues. Trimming at V came to 4 bases and at J to 4 bases, leaving 4 bases not matched to a gene. As DNA, the CDR3 is TGCGCCAGCAGCCGGGACAGCTCCTATGGCTACACCTTC. Translated, it gives CASSRDSSYGYTF.

The chain has TRBV5-5 and TRBJ2-7, with D perhaps TRBD1 (6 bases). This CDR3 has 14 residues. Germline CDR1 is SGHKS and CDR2 is YYEKEE (reference sequence). Trimming took off 4 bases at V and 0 bases at J, with 11 bases between the two ends. The CDR3 sequence is CASSPTGNSYEQYF. The DNA for the CDR3 is TGTGCCAGCAGCCCAACAGGGAACTCCTACGAGCAGTACTTC.

The rearrangement joins TRBV7-2 to TRBJ2-1; D is unclear. Germline values: CDR1 SGHTA, CDR2 FQGNSA. Trimming took off 1 base at V and 8 bases at J, with 15 bases between the two ends. There are 15 residues in the CDR3. DNA for the CDR3: TGTGCCAGCAGCTTAGAAACGGGCCGTGGGGATGAGCAGTTCTTC. This sequence encodes CASSLETGRGDEQFF.

The chain links TRBV5-5 to TRBJ2-1; D not certain. The CDR3 consists of 13 residues. V gave up 0 bases and J gave up 4 bases, with 5 bases separating them. Germline-derived CDR1 and CDR2 are SGHKS and YYEKEE (reference sequence). For the CDR3, the DNA is TGTGCCAGCAGCTTGGGGGGTTACAATGAGCAGTTCTTC. Its translation is CASSLGGYNEQFF.

This clone was detected only once. The chain couples TRBV5-6 to TRBJ2-1; 10 nucleotides align to TRBD2. The V gene end was trimmed by 4 bases and the J gene end by 1 base; junction bases not matched to a gene: 5. The germline V gene encodes CDR1 SGHDT and CDR2 YYEEEE. CDR3 length: 16 residues. The CDR3 loop reads CASSPGLAHSYNEQFF. CDR3 DNA: TGTGCCAGCAGCCCGGGACTAGCGCATTCCTACAATGAGCAGTTCTTC.